A single sample is the source of the 27 T cell receptor beta chains below, sequenced in a study of T cell responses to AZD1222 COVID-19 vaccine. The method was immunoSEQ multiplex PCR; TCRdb's version includes in-frame clones alone and lacks a portion of them. The sample contains tens of thousands of clones, approximately 90% of which appear only once. The sequences come from peripheral blood, collected 28 days after the second AZD1222 dose. The origin of the receptors is an adult who received the AZD1222 COVID-19 vaccine.

The V call is TRBV28, the J call TRBJ2-1; D is ambiguous. V shed 3 bases and J shed 3 bases, with 12 bases lying between them. CDR1 is MDHEN, CDR2 SYDVKM, per germline. CDR3 length: 15 amino acids. CDR3 region: CASSFTPVGYNEQFF. The CDR3 region has the DNA TGTGCCAGCAGTTTCACCCCGGTCGGCTACAATGAGCAGTTCTTC.

This sequence joins TRBV6-5 and TRBJ1-1, with 8 bases that match TRBD1. V lost 0 bases to trimming and J lost 12 bases; unmatched junction nucleotides: 6. The CDR3 runs 13 residues. Germline lookup yields CDR1 MNHEY and CDR2 SVGAGI. The DNA for the CDR3 is TGTGCCAGCAGTTACTCGCAGGGGGCGAAAACTTTCTTT. It specifies CASSYSQGAKTFF.

The V gene is TRBV5-5, the J gene TRBJ1-2; D is possibly TRBD1 (6 bases). This CDR3 has 15 residues. Germline lookup yields CDR1 SGHKS and CDR2 YYEKEE (reference sequence). V lost 4 bases and J 2 bases, leaving 15 bases between the germline ends. The DNA of the CDR3 is TGTGCCAGCAGCCCTATCGAGGACAGAAACTATGGCTACACCTTC. Translated, it gives CASSPIEDRNYGYTF. The full variable domain, in which reference TRBV5-5 and TRBJ1-2 provide the parts outside the CDR3, is DAGVTQSPTHLIKTRGQQVTLRCSPISGHKSVSWYQQVLGQGPQFIFQYYEKEERGRGNFPDRFSARQFPNYSSELNVNALLLGDSALYLCASSPIEDRNYGYTFGSGTRLTVV.

The chain is built from TRBV11-2 and TRBJ2-7, with D tentatively TRBD2 (5 bases). V lost 4 bases to trimming and J lost 3 bases, with 10 bases between them. The CDR3 contains 13 residues. The germline V gene encodes CDR1 SGHAT and CDR2 FQNNGV. CDR3 in amino acids: CASSSQLVYEQYF. The CDR3 DNA sequence: TGTGCCAGCAGCTCCCAACTAGTCTACGAGCAGTACTTC.

This chain joins TRBV9 and TRBJ1-4, with TRBD1 matching over 9 bases. Germline loops: CDR1 SGDLS, CDR2 YYNGEE. The trim removed 4 bases at V and 2 bases at J, leaving 3 bases unmatched. The length of the CDR3 is 15 residues. Written as DNA, the CDR3 is TGTGCCAGCAGCCTGGACAGGGGTACTAATGAAAAACTGTTTTTT. This encodes CASSLDRGTNEKLFF.

The genes are TRBV19 and TRBJ2-2; D might be TRBD2 (5 bases). This CDR3 is 13 amino acids long. Trimming left V 6 bases short and J 6 bases short, with 11 bases between. Germline V gene data show CDR1 as LNHDA and CDR2 as SQIVND (reference sequence). DNA for the CDR3: TGTGCCAGTAGACCGGGATTGGCCGGGGAGCTGTTTTTT. Translation: CASRPGLAGELFF.

The V call is TRBV28, the J call TRBJ1-2; D is unclear. The germline gives CDR1 MDHEN, CDR2 SYDVKM. The CDR3 loop spans 12 amino acids. The germline V and J ends were trimmed by 6 bases and 8 bases, with 13 bases remaining between them. In DNA, the CDR3 is TGTGCCAGCAGGGGTTATCTTGCCGGCTACACCTTC. Residues: CASRGYLAGYTF.

The genes are TRBV29-1 and TRBJ2-3; 11 bases fit TRBD2. The CDR3 runs 14 residues. CDR1 is SQVTM, CDR2 ANQGSEA, per germline. With 2 bases clipped from V and 4 bases from J, the junction kept 2 bases outside the gene matches. CDR3 loop: CSVERLAGPDTQYF. Here the CDR3 DNA reads TGCAGCGTTGAACGACTAGCGGGACCAGATACGCAGTATTTT.

This chain links TRBV5-1 with TRBJ2-1; 12 bases agree with TRBD2. Germline V gene lookup returns CDR1 SGHRS and CDR2 YFSETQ. This CDR3 is built from 16 residues. V shed 4 bases, J shed 8 bases, and the junction held 10 bases outside the gene matches. This chain's CDR3 is CASSPTSGRVGDEQFF. The CDR3 nucleotides read TGCGCCAGCAGCCCGACTAGCGGGAGAGTTGGGGATGAGCAGTTCTTC.

The rearrangement links TRBV6-1 to TRBJ2-1; D possibly corresponds to TRBD2 (6 bases). The CDR3 runs to 15 residues. Per germline, CDR1 MNHNS and CDR2 SASEGT. V lost 3 bases to trimming and J lost 3 bases, with 12 bases between them. The CDR3 DNA reads TGTGCCAGCAGTGAGGGCCTGGGAGGCTACAATGAGCAGTTCTTC. This encodes CASSEGLGGYNEQFF.

V is TRBV6-1 and J is TRBJ1-6; D possibly corresponds to TRBD1 (5 bases). The germline CDR1 and CDR2 sequences are MNHNS and SASEGT. The CDR3 is 13 residues long. V was clipped by 3 bases and J by 10 bases, with 10 bases between them. The CDR3 DNA is TGTGCCAGCAGTGACAGGGTTCAATCACCCCTCCACTTT. Translated, it gives CASSDRVQSPLHF.

This chain links TRBV29-1 with TRBJ2-7; D may be TRBD1 (7 bases). The CDR3 runs to 14 residues. Germline CDR1 and CDR2: SQVTM and ANQGSEA. Trimming took 6 bases from V and 6 from J, leaving 21 bases between them. The CDR3, as DNA: TGCAGCGTCCACAGGGGAGGCGATTTTGGCGAGCAGTACTTC. Translation: CSVHRGGDFGEQYF.

The genes are TRBV28 and TRBJ2-3; D is possibly TRBD1 (5 bases). The V gene's germline CDR1 is MDHEN and CDR2 SYDVKM. Deletions cut 5 bases from V and 3 bases from J, with 9 bases between. CDR3 length: 13 amino acids. The chain's CDR3 is CASSPRTTDTQYF. CDR3 nucleotides: TGTGCCAGCAGTCCCCGGACAACAGATACGCAGTATTTT. Variable domain in full (rest from reference TRBV28 and TRBJ2-3): DVKVTQSSRYLVKRTGEKVFLECVQDMDHENMFWYRQDPGLGLRLIYFSYDVKMKEKGDIPEGYSVSREKKERFSLILESASTNQTSMYLCASSPRTTDTQYFGPGTRLTVL.

This clone was seen a single time. This chain joins TRBV11-2 and TRBJ2-3; D is possibly TRBD2 (5 bases). Germline V gene lookup returns CDR1 SGHAT and CDR2 FQNNGV. The V and J ends lost 5 bases and 10 bases respectively, with 19 bases between them. CDR3 length equals 14 residues. The chain's CDR3 is CASSQLLTRGSQYF. CDR3 nucleotides: TGTGCCAGCAGCCAACTACTAACACGGGGATCGCAGTATTTT.

Only one count was recorded for this clone. This chain joins TRBV7-8 and TRBJ2-1, with D hard to call. CDR3 size: 15 residues. V was pared by 5 bases and J by 1 base, with 12 bases between. Germline loops: CDR1 SGHVS, CDR2 FQNEAQ. Here the CDR3 DNA reads TGTGCCAGCAGCGCGACATGGGCTTCCTACAATGAGCAGTTCTTC. As protein: CASSATWASYNEQFF.

The chain uses TRBV2 and TRBJ1-2; no firm D call. V was trimmed by 4 bases and J by 4 bases, leaving 13 bases between them. Germline CDR1 SNHLY, CDR2 FYNNEI. The CDR3 has 14 residues. CDR3 region: CASSVRLRSYGYTF. CDR3 nucleotide sequence: TGTGCCAGCAGTGTAAGATTGCGTTCCTATGGCTACACCTTC.

The V gene is TRBV27, the J gene TRBJ1-3, with D unresolved. The CDR3 length is 15 residues. Germline V gene sequence: CDR1 MNHEY, CDR2 SMNVEV (reference sequence). The V end lost 5 bases, the J end lost 4 bases, and 15 bases lay between the germline ends. CDR3 in amino acids: CASSPSRVTGNTIYF. The CDR3 region has the DNA TGTGCCAGCAGTCCCTCCCGGGTAACGGGAAACACCATATATTTT.

V gene TRBV5-4 combines with J gene TRBJ1-1; 7 bases are shared with TRBD1. The CDR3 has 16 amino acids. Germline CDR1 reads SGHNT; CDR2 reads YYREEE (reference sequence). After removal of 4 bases from V and 4 bases from J, the junction contained 13 bases not matched to a gene. The CDR3 DNA follows: TGTGCCAGCAGCACTCGACAGGGACTGCGGGGCACTGAAGCTTTCTTT. Translating gives CASSTRQGLRGTEAFF.

This rearrangement joins TRBV28 to TRBJ2-5; 7 nucleotides line up with TRBD2. V lost 3 bases, J lost 1 base, and 5 bases stayed unmatched. The CDR3 length is 15 residues. The germline V gene encodes CDR1 MDHEN and CDR2 SYDVKM. The CDR3 loop is CASSFRGRGQETQYF. CDR3 coding DNA: TGTGCCAGCAGTTTCCGGGGGAGGGGCCAAGAGACCCAGTACTTC.

This rearrangement joins TRBV7-9 to TRBJ1-1; D remains unclear. The CDR3 covers 14 residues. Germline loops: CDR1 SEHNR, CDR2 FQNEAQ (reference sequence). The V gene lost 1 base and the J gene lost 1 base, with 7 bases spanning the gap. Here the CDR3 reads CASSLGTGNTEAFF. DNA of the CDR3: TGTGCCAGCAGCTTAGGAACTGGGAACACTGAAGCTTTCTTT.

This clone appeared a single time. The chain recombines TRBV9 with TRBJ1-4, with D unresolved. V lost 4 bases and J lost 0, with 10 bases in between. Germline-derived CDR1 and CDR2 are SGDLS and YYNGEE. The CDR3 covers 15 residues. In nucleotides, the CDR3 is TGTGCCAGCAGCCGGTCAACTGCAACTAATGAAAAACTGTTTTTT. Its translation is CASSRSTATNEKLFF.

The chain couples TRBV3-1 (or the pseudogene TRBV3-2) to TRBJ1-2; D not resolved. V was clipped by 1 base and J by 8 bases, with 11 bases between them. CDR1 is LGHDT and CDR2 is YNNKEL in the germline V gene (reference sequence). This CDR3 spans 13 amino acids. CDR3 residues: CASSQGPSYGYTF. The CDR3, as DNA: TGTGCCAGCAGCCAAGGACCCTCCTACGGCTACACCTTC.

V usage is TRBV28 and J usage is TRBJ2-1; weak D call: TRBD2 (6 bases). Trimming left V 3 bases short and J 4 bases short, with 13 bases between. The CDR3 is made up of 15 amino acids. The germline V gene encodes CDR1 MDHEN and CDR2 SYDVKM. The CDR3 is CASSLGGGIYNEQFF. The CDR3 DNA reads TGTGCCAGCAGTTTGGGTGGCGGGATTTACAATGAGCAGTTCTTC.

This clone ranks as medium-sized (0.01 to 0.1%). The chain uses TRBV2 and TRBJ2-3, with D possibly being TRBD1 (5 bases). The CDR3 has 14 residues. The ends were cut back, 7 bases at V and 0 bases at J, with 11 bases in the middle. The germline V gene has CDR1 SNHLY and CDR2 FYNNEI. The CDR3 loop reads CASNKDTSTDTQYF. CDR3 DNA sequence: TGTGCCAGCAATAAGGACACTAGCACAGATACGCAGTATTTT. The entire variable domain, with the rest obtained from reference TRBV2 and TRBJ2-3, is as follows: EPEVTQTPSHQVTQMGQEVILRCVPISNHLYFYWYRQILGQKVEFLVSFYNNEISEKSEIFDDQFSVERPDGSNFTLKIRSTKLEDSAMYFCASNKDTSTDTQYFGPGTRLTVL.

The CDR3 DNA follows: TGTGCCAGCAGCTCCGGACAGGCTCTCTATGGCTACACCTTC. It specifies CASSSGQALYGYTF. The chain uses TRBV7-9 and TRBJ1-2, with TRBD1 identical over 7 bases. CDR3 length equals 14 residues. The V and J ends lost 4 bases and 4 bases, in that order; junction bases with no gene match: 6. Germline lookup yields CDR1 SEHNR and CDR2 FQNEAQ (reference sequence).

The V gene is TRBV6-5, the J gene TRBJ2-7, with 8 bases that match TRBD2. This CDR3 has 15 amino acids. Per the germline V gene, CDR1 is MNHEY and CDR2 is SVGAGI. Trimming cost V 5 bases and J 9 bases; bases outside gene matches: 15. CDR3 region: CASSPASGWALVQYF. CDR3 sequence (DNA): TGTGCCAGCAGTCCCGCTAGCGGGTGGGCGCTTGTGCAGTACTTC.

The V and J genes are TRBV15 and TRBJ2-7; 7 bases match TRBD2. The CDR3 contains 17 residues. In germline, CDR1 is LNHNV, CDR2 YYDKDF (reference sequence). V lost 3 bases and J lost 0; bases outside the gene matches: 11. The CDR3 region is CATSRTPPAGSSYEQYF. The CDR3 DNA is TGTGCCACCAGCAGGACCCCCCCAGCGGGGAGCTCCTACGAGCAGTACTTC. Combining the CDR3 with reference TRBV15 and TRBJ2-7 gives the whole variable domain DAMVIQNPRYQVTQFGKPVTLSCSQTLNHNVMYWYQQKSSQAPKLLFHYYDKDFNNEADTPDNFQSRRPNTSFCFLDIRSPGLGDTAMYLCATSRTPPAGSSYEQYFGPGTRLTVT.